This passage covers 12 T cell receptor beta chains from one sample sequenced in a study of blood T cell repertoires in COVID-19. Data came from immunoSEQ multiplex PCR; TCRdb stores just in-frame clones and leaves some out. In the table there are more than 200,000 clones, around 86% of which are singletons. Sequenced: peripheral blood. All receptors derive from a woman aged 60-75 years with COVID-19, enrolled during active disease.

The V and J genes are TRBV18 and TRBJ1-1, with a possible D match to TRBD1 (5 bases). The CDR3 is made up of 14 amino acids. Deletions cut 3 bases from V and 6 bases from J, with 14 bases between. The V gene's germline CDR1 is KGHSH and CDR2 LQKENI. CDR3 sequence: CASSPIGGMAEAFF. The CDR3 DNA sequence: TGTGCCAGCTCACCGATCGGGGGAATGGCTGAAGCTTTCTTT. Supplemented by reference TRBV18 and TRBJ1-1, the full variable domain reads NAGVMQNPRHLVRRRGQEARLRCSPMKGHSHVYWYRQLPEEGLKFMVYLQKENIIDESGMPKERFSAEFPKEGPSILRIQQVVRGDSAAYFCASSPIGGMAEAFFGQGTRLTVV.

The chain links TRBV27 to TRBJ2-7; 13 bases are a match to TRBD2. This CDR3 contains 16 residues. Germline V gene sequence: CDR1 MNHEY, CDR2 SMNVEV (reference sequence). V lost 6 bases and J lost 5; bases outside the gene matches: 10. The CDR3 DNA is TGTGCCAGCAGCCGGACTAGCGGGAGCGGCCCCCACGAGCAGTACTTC. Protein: CASSRTSGSGPHEQYF.

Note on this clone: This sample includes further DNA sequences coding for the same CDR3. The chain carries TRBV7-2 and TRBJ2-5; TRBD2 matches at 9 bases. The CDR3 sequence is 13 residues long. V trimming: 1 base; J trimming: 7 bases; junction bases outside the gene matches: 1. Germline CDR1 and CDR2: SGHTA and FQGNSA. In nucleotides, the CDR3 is TGTGCCAGCAGCTTAGTGCGGGAGGGGACCCAGTACTTC. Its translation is CASSLVREGTQYF.

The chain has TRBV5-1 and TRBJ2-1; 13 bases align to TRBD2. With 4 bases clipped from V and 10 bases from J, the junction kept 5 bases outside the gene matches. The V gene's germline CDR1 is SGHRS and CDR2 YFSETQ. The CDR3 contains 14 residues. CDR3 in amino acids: CASSRTSGSWEQFF. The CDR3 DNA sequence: TGCGCCAGCAGCAGGACTAGCGGGAGCTGGGAGCAGTTCTTC.

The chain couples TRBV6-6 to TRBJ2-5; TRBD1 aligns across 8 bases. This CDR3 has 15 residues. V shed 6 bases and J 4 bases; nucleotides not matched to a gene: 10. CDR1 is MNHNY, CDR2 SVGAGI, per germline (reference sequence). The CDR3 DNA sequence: TGTGCCAGCAGCCCCATCAGGGGGCCTGGAGAGACCCAGTACTTC. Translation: CASSPIRGPGETQYF.

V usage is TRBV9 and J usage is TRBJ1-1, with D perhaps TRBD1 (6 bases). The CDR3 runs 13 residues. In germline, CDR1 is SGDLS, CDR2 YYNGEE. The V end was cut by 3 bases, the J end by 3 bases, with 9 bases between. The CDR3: CASSADSYTEAFF. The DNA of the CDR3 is TGTGCCAGCAGCGCGGACAGTTACACTGAAGCTTTCTTT.

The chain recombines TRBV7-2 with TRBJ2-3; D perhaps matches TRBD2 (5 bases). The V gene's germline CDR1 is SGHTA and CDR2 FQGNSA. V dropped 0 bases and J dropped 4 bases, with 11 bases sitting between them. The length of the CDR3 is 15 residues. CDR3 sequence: CASSLAPLAADTQYF. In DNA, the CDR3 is TGTGCCAGCAGCTTAGCCCCCCTAGCCGCAGATACGCAGTATTTT.

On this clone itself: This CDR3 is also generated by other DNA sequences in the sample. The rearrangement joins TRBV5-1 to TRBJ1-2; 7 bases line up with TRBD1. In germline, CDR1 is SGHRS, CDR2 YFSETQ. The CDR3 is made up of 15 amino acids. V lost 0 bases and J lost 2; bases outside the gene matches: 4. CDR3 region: CASSLDPGGNYGYTF. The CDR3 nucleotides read TGCGCCAGCAGCTTGGATCCAGGGGGGAACTATGGCTACACCTTC.

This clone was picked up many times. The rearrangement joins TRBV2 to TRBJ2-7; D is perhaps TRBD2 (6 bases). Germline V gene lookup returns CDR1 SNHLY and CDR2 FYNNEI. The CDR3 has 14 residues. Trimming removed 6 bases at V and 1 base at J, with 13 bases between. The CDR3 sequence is CASRVADHSYEQYF. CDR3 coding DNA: TGTGCCAGCAGGGTAGCGGATCATTCCTACGAGCAGTACTTC.

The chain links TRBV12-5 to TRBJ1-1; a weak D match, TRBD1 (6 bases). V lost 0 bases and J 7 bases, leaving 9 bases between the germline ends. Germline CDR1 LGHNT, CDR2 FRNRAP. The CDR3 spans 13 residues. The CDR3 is CASGLVRGGEAFF. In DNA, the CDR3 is TGTGCTAGTGGTTTGGTAAGGGGGGGTGAAGCTTTCTTT.

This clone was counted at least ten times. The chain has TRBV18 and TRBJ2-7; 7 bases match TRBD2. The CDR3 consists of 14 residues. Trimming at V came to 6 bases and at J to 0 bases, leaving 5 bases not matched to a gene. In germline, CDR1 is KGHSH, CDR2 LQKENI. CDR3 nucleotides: TGTGCCAGCTCTGCGGGAGTGGCCTCCTACGAGCAGTACTTC. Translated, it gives CASSAGVASYEQYF.

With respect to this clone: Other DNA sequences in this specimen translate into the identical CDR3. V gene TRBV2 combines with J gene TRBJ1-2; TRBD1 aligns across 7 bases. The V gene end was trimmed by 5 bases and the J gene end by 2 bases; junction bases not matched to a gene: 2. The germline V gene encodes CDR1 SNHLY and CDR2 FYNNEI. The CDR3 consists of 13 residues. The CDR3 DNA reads TGTGCCAGCAGTAGGGACAGCAACTATGGCTACACCTTC. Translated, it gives CASSRDSNYGYTF. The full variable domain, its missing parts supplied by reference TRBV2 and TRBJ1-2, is EPEVTQTPSHQVTQMGQEVILRCVPISNHLYFYWYRQILGQKVEFLVSFYNNEISEKSEIFDDQFSVERPDGSNFTLKIRSTKLEDSAMYFCASSRDSNYGYTFGSGTRLTVV.